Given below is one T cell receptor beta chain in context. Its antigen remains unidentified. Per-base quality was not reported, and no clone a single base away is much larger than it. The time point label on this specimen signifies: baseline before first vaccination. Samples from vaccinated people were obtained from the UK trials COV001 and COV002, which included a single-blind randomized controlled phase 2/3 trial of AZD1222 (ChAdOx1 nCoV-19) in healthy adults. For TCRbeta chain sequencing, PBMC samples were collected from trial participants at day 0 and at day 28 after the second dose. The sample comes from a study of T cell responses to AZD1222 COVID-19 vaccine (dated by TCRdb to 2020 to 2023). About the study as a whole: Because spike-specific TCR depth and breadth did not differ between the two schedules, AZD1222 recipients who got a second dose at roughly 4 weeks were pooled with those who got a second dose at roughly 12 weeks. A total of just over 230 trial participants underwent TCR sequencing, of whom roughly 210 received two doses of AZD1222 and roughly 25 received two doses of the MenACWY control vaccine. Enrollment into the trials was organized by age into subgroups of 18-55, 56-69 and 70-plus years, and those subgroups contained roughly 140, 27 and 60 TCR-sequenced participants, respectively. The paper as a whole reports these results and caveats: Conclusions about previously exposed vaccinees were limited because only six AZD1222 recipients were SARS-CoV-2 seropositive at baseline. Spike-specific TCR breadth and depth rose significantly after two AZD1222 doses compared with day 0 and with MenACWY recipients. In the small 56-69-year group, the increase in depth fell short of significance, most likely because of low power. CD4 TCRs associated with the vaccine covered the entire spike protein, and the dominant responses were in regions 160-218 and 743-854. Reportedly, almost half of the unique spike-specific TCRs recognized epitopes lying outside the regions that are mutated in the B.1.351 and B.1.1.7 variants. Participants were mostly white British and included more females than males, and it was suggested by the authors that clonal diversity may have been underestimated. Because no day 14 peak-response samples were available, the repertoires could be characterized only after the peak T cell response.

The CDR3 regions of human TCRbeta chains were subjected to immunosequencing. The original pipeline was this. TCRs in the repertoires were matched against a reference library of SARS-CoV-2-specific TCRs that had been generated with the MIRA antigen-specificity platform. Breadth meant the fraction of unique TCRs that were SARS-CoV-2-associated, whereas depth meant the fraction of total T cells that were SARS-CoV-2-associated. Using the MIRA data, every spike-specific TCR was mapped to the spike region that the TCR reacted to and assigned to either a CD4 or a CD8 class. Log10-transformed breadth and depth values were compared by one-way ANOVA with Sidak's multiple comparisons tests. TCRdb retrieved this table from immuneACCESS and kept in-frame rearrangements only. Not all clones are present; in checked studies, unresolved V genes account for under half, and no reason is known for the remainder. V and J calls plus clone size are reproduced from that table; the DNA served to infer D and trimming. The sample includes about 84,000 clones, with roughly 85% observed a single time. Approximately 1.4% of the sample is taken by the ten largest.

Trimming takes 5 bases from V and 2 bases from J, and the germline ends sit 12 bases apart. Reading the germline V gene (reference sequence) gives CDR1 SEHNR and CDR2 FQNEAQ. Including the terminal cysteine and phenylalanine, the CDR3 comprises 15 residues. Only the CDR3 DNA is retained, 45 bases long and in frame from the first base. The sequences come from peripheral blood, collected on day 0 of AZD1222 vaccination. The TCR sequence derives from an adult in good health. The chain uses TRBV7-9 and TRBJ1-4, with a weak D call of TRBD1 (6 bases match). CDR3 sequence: CASSRTGSTNEKLFF. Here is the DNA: TGTGCCAGCAGCCGTACAGGGTCGACTAATGAAAAACTGTTTTTT.